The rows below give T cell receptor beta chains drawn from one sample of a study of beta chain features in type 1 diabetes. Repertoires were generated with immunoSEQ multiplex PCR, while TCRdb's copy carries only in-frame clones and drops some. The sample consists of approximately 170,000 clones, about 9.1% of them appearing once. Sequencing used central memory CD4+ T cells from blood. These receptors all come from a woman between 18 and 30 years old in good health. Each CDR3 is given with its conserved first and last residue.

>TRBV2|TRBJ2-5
CASRVSGGTQYF
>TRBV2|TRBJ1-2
CASSEAGAEGYTF
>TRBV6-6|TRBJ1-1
CASSFSTGRYTEAFF
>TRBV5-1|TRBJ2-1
CASSGGGYNEQFF
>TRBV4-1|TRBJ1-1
CASSPGPGGAFF
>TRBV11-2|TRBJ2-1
CASSPVSDRGDEQFF
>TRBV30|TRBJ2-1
CAWSPDDYEQFF
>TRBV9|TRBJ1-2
CASSENVDNYGYTF
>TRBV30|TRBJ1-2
CAWSELSYGYTF
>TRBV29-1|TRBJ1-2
CSVEPDRGRDRGYGYTF
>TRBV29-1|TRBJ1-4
CSVAGTANEKLFF
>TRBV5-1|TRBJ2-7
CASSTGQTSSYEQYF
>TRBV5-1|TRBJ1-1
CASSLFGQGQTTEAFF
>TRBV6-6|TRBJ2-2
CASSYPTETGELFF
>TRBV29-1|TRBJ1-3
CSALGQGSGNTIYF
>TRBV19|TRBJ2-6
CASLTWRASGANVLTF
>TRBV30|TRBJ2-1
CAWRMAGSSYNEQFF
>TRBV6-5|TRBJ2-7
CASSAGTGSAYEQYF
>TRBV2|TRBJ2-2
CASSWTGETGELFF
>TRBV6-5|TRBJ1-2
CASSSHPSTANYGYTF
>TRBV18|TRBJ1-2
CASSSTRSPYGYTF
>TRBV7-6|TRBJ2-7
CASSKESGRGLSEQYF
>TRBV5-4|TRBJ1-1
CASSQGQMNTEAFF
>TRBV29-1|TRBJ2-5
CSVAGQTAGETQYF
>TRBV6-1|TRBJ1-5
CASSLQGAQPQHF
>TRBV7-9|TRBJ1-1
CASSRITGHSTEAFF
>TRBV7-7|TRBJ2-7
CASSLRQGSTYEQYF
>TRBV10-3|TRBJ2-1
CATGLAGNNEQFF
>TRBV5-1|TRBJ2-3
CASSFDRVADTQYF
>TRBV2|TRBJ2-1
CASTGLASVNEQFF
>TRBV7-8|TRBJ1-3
CASSLSGRSSGNTIYF
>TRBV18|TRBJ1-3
CASSPRQGSSGNTIYF
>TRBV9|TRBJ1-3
CASSFTGTNRNTIYF